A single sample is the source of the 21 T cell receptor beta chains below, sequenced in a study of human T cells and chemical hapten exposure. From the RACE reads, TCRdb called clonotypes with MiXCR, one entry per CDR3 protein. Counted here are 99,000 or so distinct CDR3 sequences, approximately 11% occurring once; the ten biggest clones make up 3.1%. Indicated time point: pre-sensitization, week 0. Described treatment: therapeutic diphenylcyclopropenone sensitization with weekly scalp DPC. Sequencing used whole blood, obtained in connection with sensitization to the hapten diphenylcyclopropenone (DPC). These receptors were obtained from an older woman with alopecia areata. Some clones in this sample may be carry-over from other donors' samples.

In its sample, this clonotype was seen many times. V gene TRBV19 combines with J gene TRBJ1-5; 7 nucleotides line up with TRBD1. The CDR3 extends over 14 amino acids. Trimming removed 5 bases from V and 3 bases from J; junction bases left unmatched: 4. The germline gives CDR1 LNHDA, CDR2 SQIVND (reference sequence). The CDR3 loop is CASSSRGFNQPQHF. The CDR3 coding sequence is TGTGCCAGTAGTTCCAGGGGGTTCAATCAGCCCCAGCATTTT.

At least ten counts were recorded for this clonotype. The CDR3 region is CASSEVGLNEQYF. As DNA, the CDR3 is TGTGCCAGCAGTGAAGTTGGGTTAAACGAGCAGTACTTC. The rearrangement joins TRBV25-1 to TRBJ2-7; no clear D gene. The V end was cut by 2 bases, the J end by 5 bases, with 10 bases between. The CDR3 has 13 residues. Germline values: CDR1 MGHDK, CDR2 SYGVNS.

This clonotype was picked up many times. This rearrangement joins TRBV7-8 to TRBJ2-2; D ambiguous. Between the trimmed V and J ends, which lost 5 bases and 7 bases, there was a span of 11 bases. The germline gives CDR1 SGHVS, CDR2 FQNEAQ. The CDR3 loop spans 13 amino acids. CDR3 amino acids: CASSRIVIGELFF. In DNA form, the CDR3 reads TGTGCCAGCAGCCGTATTGTTATCGGGGAGCTGTTTTTT.

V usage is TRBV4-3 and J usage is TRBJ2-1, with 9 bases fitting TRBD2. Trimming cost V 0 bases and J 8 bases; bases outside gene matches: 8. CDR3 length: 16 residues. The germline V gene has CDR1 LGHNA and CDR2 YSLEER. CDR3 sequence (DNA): TGCGCCAGCAGCCAAGACAACAGGGGCGGGGGGGATGAGCAGTTCTTC. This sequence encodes CASSQDNRGGGDEQFF.

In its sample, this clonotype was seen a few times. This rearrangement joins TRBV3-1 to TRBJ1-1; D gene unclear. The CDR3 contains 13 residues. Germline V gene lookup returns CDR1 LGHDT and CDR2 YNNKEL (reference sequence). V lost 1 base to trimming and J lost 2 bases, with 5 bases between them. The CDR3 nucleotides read TGTGCCAGCAGCCAAGGCCACAACACTGAAGCTTTCTTT. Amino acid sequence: CASSQGHNTEAFF.

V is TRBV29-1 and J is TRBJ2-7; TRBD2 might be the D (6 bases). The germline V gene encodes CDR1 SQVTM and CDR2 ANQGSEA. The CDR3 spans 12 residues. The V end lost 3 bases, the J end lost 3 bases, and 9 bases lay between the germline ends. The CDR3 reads CSVEGGIYEQYF. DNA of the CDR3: TGCAGCGTTGAGGGAGGTATCTACGAGCAGTACTTC.

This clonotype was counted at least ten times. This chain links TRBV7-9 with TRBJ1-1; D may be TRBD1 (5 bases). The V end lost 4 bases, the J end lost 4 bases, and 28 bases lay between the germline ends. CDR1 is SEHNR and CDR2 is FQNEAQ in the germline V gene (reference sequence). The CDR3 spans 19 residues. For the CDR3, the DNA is TGTGCCAGCAGCTCCCTGGGCCCTCCTCAGGGTCTGCTTGCCACTGAAGCTTTCTTT. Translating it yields CASSSLGPPQGLLATEAFF.

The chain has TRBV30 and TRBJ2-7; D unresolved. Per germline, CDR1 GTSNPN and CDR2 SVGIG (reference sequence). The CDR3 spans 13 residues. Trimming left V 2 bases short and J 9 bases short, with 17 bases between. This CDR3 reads CAWSPGGYGVQYF. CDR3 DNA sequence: TGTGCCTGGAGTCCGGGCGGTTACGGCGTGCAGTACTTC.

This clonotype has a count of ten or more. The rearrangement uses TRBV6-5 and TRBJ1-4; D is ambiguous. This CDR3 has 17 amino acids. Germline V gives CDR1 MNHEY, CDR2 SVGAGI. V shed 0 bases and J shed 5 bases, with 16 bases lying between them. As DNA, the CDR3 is TGTGCCAGCAGTTACTCGACGGGCCGAACAGAAAATGAAAAACTGTTTTTT. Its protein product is CASSYSTGRTENEKLFF.

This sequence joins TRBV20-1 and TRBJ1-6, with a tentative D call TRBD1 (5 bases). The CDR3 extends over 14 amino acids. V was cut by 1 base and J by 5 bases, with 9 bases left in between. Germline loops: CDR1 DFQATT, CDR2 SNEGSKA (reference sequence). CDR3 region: CSARGDSNNSPLHF. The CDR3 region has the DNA TGCAGTGCTAGAGGGGACTCGAATAATTCACCCCTCCACTTT.

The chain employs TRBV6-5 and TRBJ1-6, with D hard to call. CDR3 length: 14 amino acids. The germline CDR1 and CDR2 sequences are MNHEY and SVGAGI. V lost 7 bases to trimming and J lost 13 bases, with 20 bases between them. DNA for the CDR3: TGTGCCAGCACCTTGGATTTGCCCCCGAGGCCCCTCCACTTT. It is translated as CASTLDLPPRPLHF.

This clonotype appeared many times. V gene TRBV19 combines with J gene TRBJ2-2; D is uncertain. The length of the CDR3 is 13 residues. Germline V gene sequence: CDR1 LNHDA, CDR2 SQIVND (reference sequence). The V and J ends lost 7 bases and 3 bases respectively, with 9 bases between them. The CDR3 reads CASIEGYTGELFF. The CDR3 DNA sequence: TGTGCCAGTATCGAAGGGTACACCGGGGAGCTGTTTTTT.

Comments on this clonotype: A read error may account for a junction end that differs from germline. CDR3 nucleotides: TGTGCCAGCAGGGCCGGGACAGACAATCAGCCCCGGCATTTT. Amino acids: CASRAGTDNQPRHF. The chain recombines TRBV28 with TRBJ1-5; 7 positions match TRBD1. Germline V gives CDR1 MDHEN, CDR2 SYDVKM. The CDR3 consists of 14 residues.

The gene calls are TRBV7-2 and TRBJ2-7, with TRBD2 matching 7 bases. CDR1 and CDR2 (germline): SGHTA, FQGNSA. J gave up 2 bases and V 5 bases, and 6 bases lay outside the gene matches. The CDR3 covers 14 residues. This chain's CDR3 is CASSPTGGTYEQYF. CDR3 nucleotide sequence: TGTGCCAGCAGCCCGACCGGGGGGACCTACGAGCAGTACTTC.

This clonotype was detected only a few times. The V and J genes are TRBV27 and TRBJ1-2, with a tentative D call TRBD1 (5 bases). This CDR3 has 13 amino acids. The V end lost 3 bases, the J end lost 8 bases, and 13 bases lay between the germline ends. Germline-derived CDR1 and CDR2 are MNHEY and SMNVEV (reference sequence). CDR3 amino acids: CASSFRGDGGYTF. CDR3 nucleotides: TGTGCCAGCAGTTTTCGAGGGGATGGCGGCTACACCTTC.

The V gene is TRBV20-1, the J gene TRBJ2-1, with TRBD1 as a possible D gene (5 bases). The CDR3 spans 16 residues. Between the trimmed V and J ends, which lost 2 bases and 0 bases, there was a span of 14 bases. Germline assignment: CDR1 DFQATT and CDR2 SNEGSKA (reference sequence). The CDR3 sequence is CSARLQAQSSYNEQFF. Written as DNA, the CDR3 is TGCAGTGCTAGATTACAGGCGCAAAGCTCCTACAATGAGCAGTTCTTC.

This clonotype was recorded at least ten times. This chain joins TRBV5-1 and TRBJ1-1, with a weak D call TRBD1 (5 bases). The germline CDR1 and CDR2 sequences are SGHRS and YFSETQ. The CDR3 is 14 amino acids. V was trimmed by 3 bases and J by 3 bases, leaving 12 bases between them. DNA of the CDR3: TGCGCCAGCAGCTCGCAAAAAGGGGACACTGAAGCTTTCTTT. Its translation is CASSSQKGDTEAFF.

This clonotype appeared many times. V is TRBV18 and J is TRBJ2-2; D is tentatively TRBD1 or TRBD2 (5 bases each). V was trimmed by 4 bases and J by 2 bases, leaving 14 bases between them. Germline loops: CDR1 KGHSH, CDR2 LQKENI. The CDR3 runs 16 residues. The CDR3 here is CASSHGDGPNTGELFF. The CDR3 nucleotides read TGTGCCAGCTCACATGGGGACGGACCCAACACCGGGGAGCTGTTTTTT. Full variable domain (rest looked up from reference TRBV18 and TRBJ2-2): NAGVMQNPRHLVRRRGQEARLRCSPMKGHSHVYWYRQLPEEGLKFMVYLQKENIIDESGMPKERFSAEFPKEGPSILRIQQVVRGDSAAYFCASSHGDGPNTGELFFGEGSRLTVL.

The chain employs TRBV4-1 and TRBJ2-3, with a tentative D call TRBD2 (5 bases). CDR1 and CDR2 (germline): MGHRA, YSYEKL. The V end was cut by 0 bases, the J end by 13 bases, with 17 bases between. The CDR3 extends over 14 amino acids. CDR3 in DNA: TGCGCCAGCAGCCAAGATCGGGGAGCCGGAATAAAGTATTTT. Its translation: CASSQDRGAGIKYF.

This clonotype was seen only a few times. CDR3 protein: CASSTCIFRNTEAFF. The CDR3 DNA sequence: TGTGCCAGCAGCACGTGTATATTTCGGAACACTGAAGCTTTCTTT. V gene TRBV21-1 combines with J gene TRBJ1-1. TRBV21-1 represents a pseudogene. This CDR3 has 15 amino acids.

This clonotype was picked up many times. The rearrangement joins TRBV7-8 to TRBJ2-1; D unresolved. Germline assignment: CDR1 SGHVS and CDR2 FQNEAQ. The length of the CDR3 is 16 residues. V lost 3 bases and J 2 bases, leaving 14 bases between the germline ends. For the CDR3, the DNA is TGTGCCAGCAGCTTCACGAGCAACTCCGCCTACAATGAGCAGTTCTTC. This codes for CASSFTSNSAYNEQFF.